One and the same sample provided the 5 T cell receptor beta chains below, sequenced in a study of OX40 agonist ivuxolimab in advanced cancers. Libraries were prepared by immunoSEQ multiplex PCR; TCRdb keeps only in-frame clonotypes and omits some of them. The sample has roughly 92,000 clones, 92% seen once. Sequenced material: CD4+ or CD8+ T cells sorted from blood, taken in a trial of the OX40 agonist ivuxolimab. These receptors all come from an adult with an advanced solid tumor such as melanoma, head and neck, liver or kidney cancer.

V usage is TRBV6-1 and J usage is TRBJ2-7; perhaps TRBD2 as D (5 bases). Deletions cut 7 bases from V and 3 bases from J, with 7 bases between. This CDR3 contains 11 residues. The germline V gene encodes CDR1 MNHNS and CDR2 SASEGT. CDR3 nucleotides: TGTGCCAGCAATGACTACTACGAGCAGTACTTC. Translating it yields CASNDYYEQYF.

The rearrangement uses TRBV27 and TRBJ2-7, with a tentative D call TRBD2 (6 bases). The CDR3 spans 11 residues. CDR1 and CDR2 from the germline V gene are MNHEY and SMNVEV (reference sequence). V was cut by 7 bases and J by 7 bases, with 11 bases left in between. DNA of the CDR3: TGTGCCAGCATTAGTGGGGGGGAGCAGTACTTC. Residues: CASISGGEQYF.

Only one count was recorded for this clone. V usage is TRBV27 and J usage is TRBJ2-7, with TRBD2 as a possible D gene (5 bases). Trimming shortened V by 5 bases and J by 5 bases, and 16 bases separated the two germline ends. Germline values: CDR1 MNHEY, CDR2 SMNVEV (reference sequence). The CDR3 has 14 residues. Here the CDR3 DNA reads TGTGCCAGCAGTATCCCCGGGAACCCGGACGAGCAGTACTTC. Its translation: CASSIPGNPDEQYF.

V is TRBV27 and J is TRBJ1-1; 7 nucleotides agree with TRBD1. The CDR3 is 13 residues long. CDR1 and CDR2 from the germline V gene are MNHEY and SMNVEV (reference sequence). The trim removed 3 bases at V and 4 bases at J, leaving 2 bases unmatched. The CDR3 nucleotides are TGTGCCAGCAGTTTCCCAGGGGGCACTGAAGCTTTCTTT. Its translation: CASSFPGGTEAFF.

V usage is TRBV5-6 and J usage is TRBJ2-7; 7 positions agree with TRBD1. The junction had 8 bases not matched to a gene; V was cut back by 3 bases and J by 2 bases. This CDR3 comprises 15 residues. CDR1 and CDR2 from the germline V gene are SGHDT and YYEEEE. The CDR3 DNA is TGTGCCAGCAGCTCAATGGACAGGTTCACCTACGAGCAGTACTTC. Translated: CASSSMDRFTYEQYF.